The 8 T cell receptor beta chains reported below all come from one sample, sequenced in a study of blood T cell repertoires in COVID-19. Using immunoSEQ multiplex PCR, the repertoire was profiled, and TCRdb retains in-frame clones only, with some absent. Seen here are around 78,000 clones, roughly nine tenths observed once, and the top ten hold about 1.9%. The sequenced material came from peripheral blood. The receptors were sampled from a woman aged 60-75 years with acute or convalescent COVID-19.

This sequence joins TRBV18 and TRBJ1-1; the D is unclear. Trimming took 0 bases from V and 4 from J, leaving 9 bases between them. This CDR3 has 14 residues. Germline values: CDR1 KGHSH, CDR2 LQKENI. The CDR3 DNA reads as TGTGCCAGCTCACCACCTAATCGAGTCACTGAAGCTTTCTTT. This encodes CASSPPNRVTEAFF.

The gene calls are TRBV7-6 and TRBJ2-1; 9 nucleotides agree with TRBD1. CDR3 length: 15 amino acids. Germline V gene sequence: CDR1 SGHVS, CDR2 FNYEAQ. The J segment lost 7 bases and the V segment lost 5 bases, leaving 9 bases of the junction unmatched. CDR3 in amino acids: CASSDRDREDNEQFF. CDR3 coding DNA: TGTGCCAGCAGCGACCGGGACAGGGAAGATAATGAGCAGTTCTTC.

This chain connects TRBV3-1 (or the pseudogene TRBV3-2) to TRBJ2-7; D might be TRBD1 (6 bases). The V gene lost 0 bases and the J gene lost 2 bases, with 14 bases spanning the gap. The CDR3 is 16 amino acids. CDR1 and CDR2 from the germline V gene are LGHDT and YNNKEL (reference sequence). The CDR3 here is CASSQDGTFPPYEQYF. Here the CDR3 DNA reads TGTGCCAGCAGCCAAGACGGGACATTTCCACCCTACGAGCAGTACTTC.

The V gene is TRBV28, the J gene TRBJ1-4; D possibly corresponds to TRBD1 (6 bases). The CDR3 spans 17 residues. CDR1 MDHEN and CDR2 SYDVKM come from the germline V gene. V was clipped by 1 base and J by 3 bases, with 15 bases between them. The CDR3 DNA follows: TGTGCCAGCAGTTTATTAGGGGGACGGGGGGCTAATGAAAAACTGTTTTTT. As protein: CASSLLGGRGANEKLFF.

The rearrangement links TRBV6-2 or TRBV6-3 to TRBJ2-3; no definite D call. CDR1 MNHEY and CDR2 SVGEGT come from the germline V gene. The CDR3 is 14 amino acids. V lost 2 bases, J lost 4 bases, and 10 bases lay in between. CDR3 protein: CASSYTYSADTQYF. Written as DNA, the CDR3 is TGTGCCAGCAGTTACACTTATTCGGCAGATACGCAGTATTTT.

The rearrangement uses TRBV19 and TRBJ1-5; 8 bases line up with TRBD1. After removal of 3 bases from V and 6 bases from J, the junction contained 1 base not matched to a gene. This CDR3 contains 13 residues. The germline CDR1 and CDR2 sequences are LNHDA and SQIVND (reference sequence). CDR3 coding DNA: TGTGCCAGTAGTATCCAGGGGGCTCAGCCCCAGCATTTT. It specifies CASSIQGAQPQHF.

The chain carries TRBV5-5 and TRBJ1-1, with 12 bases matching TRBD1. The CDR3 loop spans 18 amino acids. The trim removed 4 bases at V and 1 base at J, leaving 11 bases unmatched. Looked up from germline, CDR1 is SGHKS and CDR2 is YYEKEE (reference sequence). The CDR3 region is CASSAVPGQGAQNTEAFF. In DNA form, the CDR3 reads TGTGCCAGCAGCGCCGTCCCGGGACAGGGGGCGCAGAACACTGAAGCTTTCTTT. Based on the CDR3 plus reference TRBV5-5 and TRBJ1-1, the full variable domain is DAGVTQSPTHLIKTRGQQVTLRCSPISGHKSVSWYQQVLGQGPQFIFQYYEKEERGRGNFPDRFSARQFPNYSSELNVNALLLGDSALYLCASSAVPGQGAQNTEAFFGQGTRLTVV.

V gene TRBV24-1 combines with J gene TRBJ2-3; D is possibly TRBD2 (6 bases). CDR1 and CDR2 from the germline V gene are KGHDR and SFDVKD. The CDR3 has 18 amino acids. The V end was cut by 4 bases, the J end by 2 bases, with 21 bases between. Here the CDR3 reads CATSEGRRGALSTDTQYF. CDR3 in DNA: TGTGCCACCAGTGAAGGCCGACGCGGGGCACTTTCCACAGATACGCAGTATTTT.